The T cell receptor (beta chain) under discussion was sequenced for a study of siplizumab effects on memory and regulatory T cells. Whole-study results and caveats: In siplizumab cultures, the suppressive function of proliferating Tregs remained unconfirmed. A major contribution to the alloresponse seemed to be made by naive T cells, which seemed more diverse than memory cells. Mean Treg-derived proportions of mappable alloreactive CD4+ clones were around 70% for siplizumab and roughly 27% for controls. Researchers could not give a naive or memory phenotype to roughly 75-96% of proliferating CD4+ or CD8+ clones.

The method was immunoSEQ multiplex PCR; TCRdb's version includes in-frame clones alone and lacks a portion of them. The table has about 120,000 clones, 93% seen once. Comment on this clone: The antigen is unknown.

The sequence came from a human donor in good health. The sample taken for sequencing was non-Treg CD4+ T cells sorted from blood.

CDR3 sequence: CASRVGGEAFTQYF. The CDR3 DNA sequence: TGTGCCAGCAGGGTCGGGGGCGAGGCCTTTACGCAGTATTTT. This chain links TRBV28 with TRBJ2-3; perhaps D is TRBD1 or TRBD2 (6 bases each). Per the germline V gene, CDR1 is MDHEN and CDR2 is SYDVKM. V was cut by 6 bases and J by 8 bases, with 18 bases left in between. The CDR3 spans 14 residues.